This T cell receptor (beta chain) is drawn from a study of T-cell memory formation after mild COVID-19 (dated by TCRdb to 2020 to 2022). Looking at the study overall: TCR sequence clusters from the two donors were found to be largely donor specific. T-cell clones expanding and contracting after mild COVID-19 in a couple of donors were tracked by longitudinal TCRalpha and TCRbeta repertoire sequencing. Two young, previously healthy adult volunteers made up the cohort, one male and one female. The study at large found these results: Only two mild cases were covered in the study, and larger cohorts including severe cases with pre-infection samples were considered necessary. The second-wave clones that peaked on day 37 were not confirmed to be SARS-CoV-2 specific. The detection of some responding clones in pre-infection memory suggests that pre-existing cross-reactive memory T cells joined the SARS-CoV-2 response. Clones that contracted from day 15 to 85 showed balanced CD4/CD8 phenotypes, whereas a second wave of clones that expanded from day 15 to 37 leaned towards CD4+. Contracting CD4+ clones were located mainly in the CM and EM memory subsets, whereas CD8+ clones were found to be enriched in EMRA.

Ficoll-Paque density gradient centrifugation was used to isolate PBMCs. The listed sequencing device is Illumina NovaSeq 6000. TCRalpha and TCRbeta cDNA libraries were constructed by 5'RACE with constant-segment primers, with sample barcodes and unique molecular identifiers being introduced. RNA was extracted from every sample with Trizol reagent. Library amplification was performed in two PCR steps, and a second sample barcode and Illumina TruSeq adapters were introduced in the second step. The libraries were sequenced on an Illumina NovaSeq using 2 x 150 bp paired-end reads. In the original analysis: The reads were demultiplexed and collapsed into UMI-guided consensus sequences using migec v1.2.7. Using mixcr v2.1.11, UMI consensuses were aligned to TRA and TRB V and J templates and then assembled into clonotypes. Expanded or contracted clonotypes were those called significant by both edgeR and NoisET, with noise models trained on biological replicates. For edgeR calls, a false discovery rate-adjusted p below 0.01 and a log2 fold-change threshold of 1 were applied. As an exploratory analysis of dynamics, max-normalized trajectories of the 1000 most abundant clonotypes were examined by PCA with hierarchical clustering. The CD4 or CD8 phenotype of responding clones was assigned using the separately sequenced CD4+ and CD8+ repertoires. The public reads were run again by TCRdb, first through fastp at Q25 and then through MiXCR, and only productive beta chains were kept. Each record represents a unique CDR3 protein, reported with the most common genes and DNA among its rows. V and J calls and clone size were set by TCRdb, not the authors. The sample includes more than 350,000 distinct CDR3 sequences, with approximately 16% observed a single time. The ten largest clonotypes hold approximately 21% of the sample.

For this clonotype: No antigen is known for it. The sample holds no much larger clone one base away, and base qualities are not on file.

The CDR3 spans 15 residues, from the cysteine through the phenylalanine. The sequence is cut down to CDR3 DNA, 45 bases in frame from base 1. From V the trimming removes 6 bases and from J it removes 3 bases, while the gene matches leave 3 bases of the junction unaccounted for. Source material: PBMCs or a T cell subset sorted from them (not recorded which). This sequence uses TRBV12-3 or TRBV12-4 and TRBJ2-7; 15 bases in between match TRBD2. This sequence was found in a young man who had mild COVID-19 (a few samples of this study predate the infection). The sample titles of this study are shuffled in the database, so cell type and time point are left out; the donor was told from shared clones. CDR3 reads: CASSRTSGRVYEQYF. The nucleotide sequence is TGTGCCAGCAGCAGGACTAGCGGGAGGGTCTACGAGCAGTACTTC.